These 10 T cell receptor beta chains share one sample of origin, sequenced in a study of T cell changes during pregnancy in multiple sclerosis. The method was immunoSEQ multiplex PCR; TCRdb's version includes in-frame clones alone and lacks a portion of them. The data show some 87,000 clones, about 96% seen once. Sample: peripheral blood, taken in the second trimester of pregnancy. The receptor source for this set is a female donor with multiple sclerosis, enrolled in a pregnancy study.

V is TRBV11-2 and J is TRBJ2-7; 8 bases are a match to TRBD1. Germline CDR1 reads SGHAT; CDR2 reads FQNNGV. CDR3 length equals 15 residues. Trimming took 4 bases from V and 4 from J; bases not matched to a gene: 9. CDR3 sequence (DNA): TGTGCCAGCAGCTCTAGGACAGGGTCGTTATACGAGCAGTACTTC. Amino acids: CASSSRTGSLYEQYF.

This clone occurred once. The CDR3 sequence is CASSQVWESYNEQFF. DNA of the CDR3: TGTGCCAGCAGCCAAGTGTGGGAGAGTTACAATGAGCAGTTCTTC. The chain recombines TRBV14 with TRBJ2-1, with D tentatively TRBD2 (5 bases). Trimming cost V 1 base and J 4 bases, with 11 bases left between them. This CDR3 contains 15 residues. The germline V gene has CDR1 SGHDN and CDR2 FVKESK.

The chain joins TRBV19 to TRBJ1-1, with 10 bases aligning to TRBD1. Germline V gene data show CDR1 as LNHDA and CDR2 as SQIVND (reference sequence). V shed 5 bases and J 4 bases; nucleotides not matched to a gene: 16. There are 18 residues in the CDR3. The CDR3 coding sequence is TGTGCCAGTAGTGGATGGGTTCTCCGGACAGGGGGGCTCACTGAAGCTTTCTTT. It specifies CASSGWVLRTGGLTEAFF.

The chain uses TRBV7-2 and TRBJ2-7; 8 bases align to TRBD2. The CDR3 has 14 amino acids. J was trimmed by 1 base and V by 4 bases; bases with no gene match: 3. Germline loops: CDR1 SGHTA, CDR2 FQGNSA. The CDR3 reads CASSSRGGSYEQYF. CDR3 DNA sequence: TGTGCCAGCAGCTCCCGGGGGGGTTCCTACGAGCAGTACTTC.

The V gene is TRBV28, the J gene TRBJ1-3; tentatively, D is TRBD1 (6 bases). Germline V gives CDR1 MDHEN, CDR2 SYDVKM. V lost 6 bases, J lost 4 bases, and 13 bases lay in between. This CDR3 has 14 residues. The CDR3 region is CASRSQGSGNTIYF. The CDR3 region has the DNA TGTGCCAGCAGGTCTCAGGGGTCGGGAAACACCATATATTTT.

This chain connects TRBV27 to TRBJ1-5, with D maybe TRBD1 (6 bases). V was pared by 6 bases and J by 3 bases, with 12 bases between. CDR3 length: 14 amino acids. Germline loops: CDR1 MNHEY, CDR2 SMNVEV (reference sequence). The CDR3 bases are TGTGCCAGCAGCCAAAACAGGGCCAATCAGCCCCAGCATTTT. As protein: CASSQNRANQPQHF.

This chain links TRBV28 with TRBJ2-7; 7 positions agree with TRBD1. J was trimmed by 6 bases and V by 5 bases; bases with no gene match: 7. Per germline, CDR1 MDHEN and CDR2 SYDVKM. The CDR3 covers 13 residues. The CDR3 DNA follows: TGTGCCAGCAGTCCCCGGGACAGTCGCGAGCAGTACTTC. Residues: CASSPRDSREQYF.

The rearrangement links TRBV29-1 to TRBJ2-5, with 10 positions matching TRBD2. Germline assignment: CDR1 SQVTM and CDR2 ANQGSEA. The trim removed 2 bases at V and 2 bases at J, leaving 5 bases unmatched. CDR3 size: 15 residues. The CDR3 sequence: CSVEMLAGVQETQYF. The CDR3, as DNA: TGCAGCGTTGAAATGCTAGCGGGAGTGCAAGAGACCCAGTACTTC.

The V gene is TRBV7-3, the J gene TRBJ2-2, with no clear D. This CDR3 comprises 14 residues. Trimming took 2 bases from V and 3 from J, leaving 7 bases between them. Germline-derived CDR1 and CDR2 are SGHTA and FQGTGA. In DNA form, the CDR3 reads TGTGCCAGCAGCTTAGACGGGTACACCGGGGAGCTGTTTTTT. Translation: CASSLDGYTGELFF.

The gene calls are TRBV19 and TRBJ1-1; D possibly corresponds to TRBD1 (5 bases). The V end was cut by 1 base, the J end by 3 bases, with 15 bases between. CDR1 LNHDA and CDR2 SQIVND come from the germline V gene (reference sequence). CDR3 length: 16 residues. This chain's CDR3 is CASSIVGGPSDTEAFF. CDR3 nucleotides: TGTGCCAGTAGTATAGTGGGGGGACCATCGGACACTGAAGCTTTCTTT.